This is a list of T cell receptor beta chains from one sample in a study of control samples from healthy donors and cancer patients. Sequenced by immunoSEQ multiplex PCR; TCRdb stores in-frame clones only, minus some. The sample includes 150,000 to 200,000 clones, 91% seen only once; the top ten take approximately 1.5%. What was sequenced was blood. These receptors came from a woman under 40 in good health. CDR3s include the opening cysteine and the closing phenylalanine or tryptophan. D genes are given only for firm matches. Some rows have no size entry. The others give once, few or many, or a class for an expanded clone.

j_call clone_size d_call v_call cdr3_nt cdr3_aa
TRBJ2-1 - TRBD1 TRBV7-3 TGTGCCAGCAGCTTAAGGTCAGGGGGTAACAATGAGCAGTTCTTC CASSLRSGGNNEQFF
TRBJ1-1 - - TRBV5-1 TGCGCCAGCAGCATCGGACAGAACACTGAAGCTTTCTTT CASSIGQNTEAFF
TRBJ2-3 - - TRBV18 TGTGCCAGCTCACCACAGGGGGGGTACACAGATACGCAGTATTTT CASSPQGGYTDTQYF
TRBJ1-2 - - TRBV28 TGTGCCAGCAGCACAGCTAACTATGGCTACACCTTC CASSTANYGYTF
TRBJ2-5 - TRBD1 TRBV15 TGTGCCACCAGCAGAGCCCCGGGACAGATCCAAGAGACCCAGTACTTC CATSRAPGQIQETQYF
TRBJ2-7 - - TRBV19 TGTGCCAGTACTCCAGGGACGCACTCCTACGAGCAGTACTTC CASTPGTHSYEQYF
TRBJ1-3 - - TRBV18 TGTGCCAGCTCACCACAGGGCCACTCCTCTGGAAACACCATATATTTT CASSPQGHSSGNTIYF
TRBJ1-1 - TRBD1 TRBV7-9 TGTGCCAGCAGCCCCGGGACAGGGCGGAACACTGAAGCTTTCTTT CASSPGTGRNTEAFF
TRBJ2-1 - TRBD1 TRBV5-1 TGCGCCAGCAGCTTGGTGACAGGGTCCAACAATGAGCAGTTCTTC CASSLVTGSNNEQFF
TRBJ2-7 - TRBD1 TRBV13 TGTGCCAGCAGCTTAGGGCAGGGGGCTATCGAGCAGTACTTC CASSLGQGAIEQYF
TRBJ1-4 - - TRBV6-6 TGTGCCAGCAAGATCCTTCAGGGGACGGAAAAACTGTTTTTT CASKILQGTEKLFF
TRBJ1-4 - - TRBV5-6 TGTGCCAGCAGCTTGGTAGGGGCAGAAGATGAAAAACTGTTTTTT CASSLVGAEDEKLFF
TRBJ1-1 - - TRBV4-1 TGCGCCAGCAGCCAAGGGGCAGGGAAGAACACTGAAGCTTTCTTT CASSQGAGKNTEAFF
TRBJ2-7 - TRBD2 TRBV7-2 TGTGCCAGCAGCCCTTGGACTAGCGGGATCTACGAGCAGTACTTC CASSPWTSGIYEQYF
TRBJ2-7 - TRBD2 TRBV3-1/TRBV3-2 TGTGCCAGCAGCCTCGATAGCGGGTCGGCCTACGAGCAGTACTTC CASSLDSGSAYEQYF
TRBJ1-4 once TRBD1 TRBV2 TGTGCCAGCAGGGGACAGGGAGCTGAAAAACTGTTTTTT CASRGQGAEKLFF
TRBJ1-5 - TRBD1 TRBV7-8 TGTGCCAGCAGCTTAGTGACAGGGAAGGTCAATCAGCCCCAGCATTTT CASSLVTGKVNQPQHF
TRBJ1-1 - TRBD1 TRBV7-9 TGTGCCAGCAGTCAATTAGGTAGGGGGCAGGTCAACACTGAAGCTTTCTTT CASSQLGRGQVNTEAFF
TRBJ1-6 - - TRBV12-3/TRBV12-4 TGTGCCAGCAGTACCTTGAATTCACCCCTCCACTTT CASSTLNSPLHF
TRBJ2-3 - - TRBV5-1 TGCGCCAGCAGCTTGGACAGGACTAGCACAGATACGCAGTATTTT CASSLDRTSTDTQYF
TRBJ1-1 - - TRBV6-6 TGTGCCAGCAGTTTCAGGGCGAACACTGAAGCTTTCTTT CASSFRANTEAFF
TRBJ2-5 - TRBD2 TRBV18 TGTGCCAGCTCACCGCGGGAGTACAGGGAGACCCAGTACTTC CASSPREYRETQYF
TRBJ2-7 - - TRBV6-2/TRBV6-3 TGTGCCAGCAGTTACAGGACTACCTCCTACGAGCAGTACTTC CASSYRTTSYEQYF
TRBJ1-6 - - TRBV3-1/TRBV3-2 TGTGCCAGCAGCCAAGTACCGGGAAGCTCCTATAATTCACCCCTCCACTTT CASSQVPGSSYNSPLHF
TRBJ2-2 - TRBD1 TRBV2 TGTGCCAGCAGGGGGACAGCGAACACCGGGGAGCTGTTTTTT CASRGTANTGELFF
TRBJ1-2 - TRBD1 TRBV6-5 TGTGCCAGCAGTTACTCGGGGACAGGGAGGATCGGTGGCTACACCTTC CASSYSGTGRIGGYTF
TRBJ2-2 - - TRBV14 TGTGCCAGCAGCCCCCGACAGGGCGGGAGGTTCACCGGGGAGCTGTTTTTT CASSPRQGGRFTGELFF
TRBJ1-5 - - TRBV7-6 TGTGCCAGCAGCCCCGGACCCGGGTTCAATCAGCCCCAGCATTTT CASSPGPGFNQPQHF
TRBJ1-5 - - TRBV18 TGTGCCAGCTCGCGGGACGGTAATCAGCCCCAGCATTTT CASSRDGNQPQHF
TRBJ2-5 - TRBD1 TRBV7-9 TGTGCCAGCAGCTTATCACGAGGGGGCCGGGAGACCCAGTACTTC CASSLSRGGRETQYF
TRBJ1-1 - - TRBV24-1 TGTGCCACCAGTGACCGCCGGGGTGAAGCTTTCTTT CATSDRRGEAFF
TRBJ2-2 few - TRBV2 TGTGCCAGCAATATCGGGGCGAACACCGGGGAGCTGTTTTTT CASNIGANTGELFF
TRBJ1-2 - TRBD1 TRBV24-1 TGTGCCACCAGTGATAGGACAGGGAATGGCTACACCTTC CATSDRTGNGYTF
TRBJ1-2 - - TRBV6-5 TGTGCCAGCAGTCCCCGGACAGTCTATGGCTACACCTTC CASSPRTVYGYTF
TRBJ2-1 - TRBD2 TRBV27 TGTGCCAGCAGTCCACGGACTAGCGGGAGGTACAATGAGCAGTTCTTC CASSPRTSGRYNEQFF
TRBJ2-7 - TRBD1 TRBV28 TGTGCCAGCACCTCCCAGGGGGCGGACTACGAGCAGTACTTC CASTSQGADYEQYF
TRBJ2-1 - TRBD2 TRBV5-1 TGCGCCTGTTCCGGGACTAGCGGGAGCAATGAGCAGTTCTTC CACSGTSGSNEQFF
TRBJ2-7 - - TRBV2 TGTGCCAGCAGTGATAGCGACTCCTACGAGCAGTACTTC CASSDSDSYEQYF
TRBJ2-7 - TRBD2 TRBV3-1/TRBV3-2 TGTGCCAGCAGCCTCCGAGCGGGGGGGCCTTACGAGCAGTACTTC CASSLRAGGPYEQYF
TRBJ2-3 - - TRBV7-2 TGTGCCAGCAGCGCTACTAGGGTGGGCACAGATACGCAGTATTTT CASSATRVGTDTQYF
TRBJ2-1 - TRBD1 TRBV7-9 TGTGCCAGCAGCTTAGGACAGGGGAGTTACAATGAGCAGTTCTTC CASSLGQGSYNEQFF
TRBJ1-3 - TRBD1 TRBV15 TGTGCCACCAGCAGAGACAGGGGGGGTGGAAACACCATATATTTT CATSRDRGGGNTIYF
TRBJ1-1 - TRBD1 TRBV6-5 TGTGCCAGCAGTTACACAACAGGGGGCACTGAAGCTTTCTTT CASSYTTGGTEAFF
TRBJ2-3 - - TRBV3-1/TRBV3-2 TGTGCCAGCAGCCAATTAGATACGCAGTATTTT CASSQLDTQYF
TRBJ2-7 - - TRBV21-1 TGTGCCAGCAGCGTGGGACAGGGCTACGAGCAGTACTTC CASSVGQGYEQYF
TRBJ1-3 - - TRBV25-1 TGTGCCAGCACCAGCTCTGGAAACACCATATATTTT CASTSSGNTIYF
TRBJ2-7 - - TRBV5-5 TGTGCCAGCAGCCGGGGTAACTCCTACGAGCAGTACTTC CASSRGNSYEQYF
TRBJ2-3 - TRBD2 TRBV19 TGTGCCAGTAGGACTAGCGGGAGCGGCCCAGATACGCAGTATTTT CASRTSGSGPDTQYF
TRBJ2-5 - TRBD2 TRBV4-3 TGCGCCAGCAGCCAAGGAGGGACTAGCCTCGAGACCCAGTACTTC CASSQGGTSLETQYF
TRBJ2-7 - - TRBV28 TGTGCCAGCAGTTTACCCAGATACGAGCAGTACTTC CASSLPRYEQYF
TRBJ1-4 - - TRBV6-6 TGTGCCAGCAGTTACGGGGGGGCTGGTGGTGAAAAACTGTTTTTT CASSYGGAGGEKLFF
TRBJ2-2 - - TRBV5-1 TGCGCCAGCAGCTTGGTACAGAACACCGGGGAGCTGTTTTTT CASSLVQNTGELFF
TRBJ2-1 - - TRBV6-4 TGTGCCAGCAGGAGGGGGGATGAGCAGTTCTTC CASRRGDEQFF
TRBJ1-3 - - TRBV3-1/TRBV3-2 TGTGCCAGCAGCCAAGCCCGCTCTGGAAACACCATATATTTT CASSQARSGNTIYF
TRBJ1-6 - - TRBV6-5 TGTGCCAGCAGTTACAGGACAGTCCATAATTCACCCCTCCACTTT CASSYRTVHNSPLHF